Here is one TCR beta chain with its context. Its antigen is still unknown. CDR3 length: 13 amino acids. The V gene lost 0 bases and the J gene lost 7 bases, with 7 bases spanning the gap. The entry originates in a study of CD8 T cells in Susac syndrome. Study-level findings and limits: Individuals included in the TCR sequencing and HLA analysis were acknowledged by the study to be relatively few in number.

Random hexamers primed reverse transcription of roughly 0.5 to 1 ug RNA. Multiplex immunoSEQ PCR targeted 54 Vbeta and 13 Jbeta TCR beta segments. TCRdb re-called the immunoSEQ multiplex PCR reads with MiXCR, one entry per CDR3 protein. The top ten hold around 0.07% of the sample, which has about 250,000 distinct CDR3 sequences, roughly 95% seen once. The V gene is TRBV12-3 or TRBV12-4, the J gene TRBJ2-1, with D possibly TRBD2 on 5 matching bases. Sequenced sample: CD4+ T cells from PBMCs. This TCR was sampled from a human donor with multiple sclerosis. The CDR3 DNA sequence: TGTGCCAGCAGTTTAGCCGGGGAGAATGAGCAGTTCTTC. Amino acid sequence: CASSLAGENEQFF.